The 21 T cell receptor beta chains in this list originate from one sample, sequenced in a study of T-cell reconstitution after alpha-beta-depleted transplantation in children. Researchers prepared the TCRbeta library using unique molecular identifiers, the study reports. TCRdb independently ran MiXCR on the PCR reads; one entry per CDR3 protein. The sample carries under 850,000 distinct CDR3 sequences, about 12% recorded once. The specimen comprised PBMCs, sampled before TCRalphabeta/CD19-depleted stem cell transplant. Every receptor here comes from a girl aged 2-9 years with congenital amegakaryocytic thrombocytopenia, due to receive a stem cell transplant.

This clonotype was seen a handful of times. This sequence joins TRBV12-3 or TRBV12-4 and TRBJ2-1, with 7 bases aligning to TRBD2. V shed 6 bases and J 2 bases; nucleotides not matched to a gene: 7. The CDR3 is 15 residues long. In nucleotides, the CDR3 is TGTGCCAGCAGCCTAGCGGTCGCAACCTACAATGAGCAGTTCTTC. This encodes CASSLAVATYNEQFF.

The rearrangement links TRBV5-1 to TRBJ2-5; TRBD2 matches at 10 bases. This CDR3 contains 16 residues. Germline trimming cut 5 bases from V and 4 bases from J; bases unmatched to any gene: 11. Germline CDR1 SGHRS, CDR2 YFSETQ. CDR3 nucleotide sequence: TGCGCCAGCAGTCGAACCAGCGGGAGGGCCAGAGAGACCCAGTACTTC. It yields the protein CASSRTSGRARETQYF.

There are many counts of this clonotype. The chain uses TRBV5-1 and TRBJ2-2; either TRBD1 or TRBD2 may fit D (5 bases each). The CDR3 is 15 residues long. V lost 2 bases to trimming and J lost 5 bases, with 13 bases between them. Germline values: CDR1 SGHRS, CDR2 YFSETQ. This CDR3 reads CASSFRDRGTGELFF. CDR3 nucleotide sequence: TGCGCCAGCAGCTTCCGGGACCGTGGGACCGGGGAGCTGTTTTTT. Full variable domain (missing parts from reference TRBV5-1 and TRBJ2-2): KAGVTQTPRYLIKTRGQQVTLSCSPISGHRSVSWYQQTPGQGLQFLFEYFSETQRNKGNFPGRFSGRQFSNSRSEMNVSTLELGDSALYLCASSFRDRGTGELFFGEGSRLTVL.

This clonotype was picked up many times. This sequence joins TRBV7-7 and TRBJ2-1; 7 bases match TRBD2. The germline gives CDR1 SSHAT, CDR2 FNYEAQ (reference sequence). This CDR3 is 15 amino acids long. Trimming removed 6 bases from V and 3 bases from J; junction bases left unmatched: 8. For the CDR3, the DNA is TGTGCCAGCAGTGTGGGGCTAGCGGACTACAATGAGCAGTTCTTC. It encodes CASSVGLADYNEQFF.

This clonotype was seen a few times. V is TRBV30 and J is TRBJ2-2; TRBD1 is a possible D gene (6 bases). This CDR3 has 14 amino acids. Trimming pared 2 bases from V and 6 bases from J, leaving 13 bases between. Germline V gene lookup returns CDR1 GTSNPN and CDR2 SVGIG (reference sequence). The CDR3, as DNA: TGTGCCTGGAGTCCGATATACAGGGCCGGGGAGCTGTTTTTT. Translating gives CAWSPIYRAGELFF. The variable domain in full, completed from reference TRBV30 and TRBJ2-2, reads SQTIHQWPATLVQPVGSPLSLECTVEGTSNPNLYWYRQAAGRGLQLLFYSVGIGQISSEVPQNLSASRPQDRQFILSSKKLLLSDSGFYLCAWSPIYRAGELFFGEGSRLTVL.

This chain connects TRBV24-1 to TRBJ2-1, with 11 nucleotides matching TRBD2. The V segment lost 3 bases and the J segment 3 bases; nucleotides outside the gene matches: 3. This CDR3 is built from 16 residues. Germline CDR1 and CDR2: KGHDR and SFDVKD. The CDR3 nucleotides are TGTGCCACCAGTGATCCTACTAGCGGGAGCTACAATGAGCAGTTCTTC. Protein sequence: CATSDPTSGSYNEQFF.

The chain carries TRBV5-1 and TRBJ2-1; 8 bases map to TRBD2. Germline trimming cut 2 bases from V and 6 bases from J; bases unmatched to any gene: 4. CDR3 size: 14 residues. The germline V gene has CDR1 SGHRS and CDR2 YFSETQ. The chain's CDR3 is CASSLLAETNEQFF. The DNA for the CDR3 is TGCGCCAGCAGCTTACTAGCGGAGACCAATGAGCAGTTCTTC.

This clonotype was found many times. The chain has TRBV20-1 and TRBJ2-7; 7 bases fit TRBD1. V lost 6 bases to trimming and J lost 2 bases; unmatched junction nucleotides: 13. The V gene's germline CDR1 is DFQATT and CDR2 SNEGSKA (reference sequence). The CDR3 loop spans 15 amino acids. The CDR3: CSADGTVGRTYEQYF. CDR3 nucleotides: TGCAGTGCCGACGGGACAGTAGGACGGACCTACGAGCAGTACTTC.

This clonotype was found many times. The chain has TRBV5-1 and TRBJ2-3; 9 nucleotides agree with TRBD2. Germline V gene sequence: CDR1 SGHRS, CDR2 YFSETQ. The CDR3 spans 16 residues. Trimming removed 2 bases from V and 2 bases from J; junction bases left unmatched: 6. The CDR3 region is CASSFSGSLNTDTQYF. The CDR3 nucleotides are TGCGCCAGCAGCTTTAGCGGGAGTCTAAACACAGATACGCAGTATTTT.

There are many counts of this clonotype. The CDR3 sequence is CASGLSYPGGGEQFF. CDR3 DNA sequence: TGTGCTAGTGGTTTGTCCTACCCCGGGGGAGGAGAGCAGTTCTTC. The V call is TRBV12-5, the J call TRBJ2-1, with D possibly TRBD2 on 6 matching bases. Germline lookup yields CDR1 LGHNT and CDR2 FRNRAP. The germline V and J ends were trimmed by 2 bases and 10 bases, with 18 bases remaining between them. The CDR3 sequence is 15 residues long.

The rearrangement links TRBV4-1 to TRBJ2-3, with 8 bases matching TRBD2. The CDR3 totals 20 residues. The junction had 16 bases not matched to a gene; V was cut back by 0 bases and J by 2 bases. CDR1 and CDR2 (germline): MGHRA, YSYEKL. CDR3: CASSQDRPIYSGTITDTQYF. CDR3 coding DNA: TGCGCCAGCAGCCAAGATCGACCGATTTATAGCGGGACTATCACAGATACGCAGTATTTT.

This clonotype was observed many times. The chain joins TRBV29-1 to TRBJ2-1; no clear D gene. Trimming pared 4 bases from V and 6 bases from J, leaving 10 bases between. Looked up from germline, CDR1 is SQVTM and CDR2 is ANQGSEA. This CDR3 spans 12 amino acids. CDR3 in DNA: TGCAGCGTTGTGCCTAACCCCAATGAGCAGTTCTTC. This gives the protein CSVVPNPNEQFF.

This clonotype has only a few counts. This chain connects TRBV5-1 to TRBJ2-1; possibly TRBD2 for D (6 bases). Trimming removed 0 bases at V and 0 bases at J, with 10 bases between. Per germline, CDR1 SGHRS and CDR2 YFSETQ. The CDR3 loop spans 16 amino acids. CDR3 DNA sequence: TGCGCCAGCAGCTTGGGGCGGGGTAGCTCCTACAATGAGCAGTTCTTC. Amino acid sequence: CASSLGRGSSYNEQFF.

The rearrangement joins TRBV5-5 to TRBJ2-7; 7 nucleotides line up with TRBD1. The germline gives CDR1 SGHKS, CDR2 YYEKEE (reference sequence). The ends lost 1 base at V and 3 bases at J; junction bases unmatched: 13. This CDR3 region has 17 residues. CDR3 amino acids: CASSLKLTPGTDYEQYF. The DNA for the CDR3 is TGTGCCAGCAGCTTGAAGCTGACCCCCGGGACAGACTACGAGCAGTACTTC.

This clonotype was counted ten times or more. The rearrangement uses TRBV5-8 and TRBJ2-7; the D is unclear. Trimming took 4 bases from V and 1 from J, leaving 9 bases between them. CDR1 is SGHTS and CDR2 is YDEGEE in the germline V gene. This CDR3 has 13 amino acids. The CDR3 DNA is TGTGCCAGCAGCCGAAACCCTTCCTACGAGCAGTACTTC. This encodes CASSRNPSYEQYF.

This clonotype was seen ten or more times. V and J are TRBV5-1 and TRBJ2-1, with 7 nucleotides matching TRBD2. V dropped 4 bases and J dropped 3; count of bases not matched to a gene: 10. The CDR3 contains 16 residues. Germline CDR1 SGHRS, CDR2 YFSETQ. The CDR3 spells CASSKGNSGLYNEQFF. CDR3 DNA sequence: TGCGCCAGCAGCAAGGGAAATAGCGGGCTCTACAATGAGCAGTTCTTC.

This sequence joins TRBV15 and TRBJ2-6; D is unclear. Germline V gene lookup returns CDR1 LNHNV and CDR2 YYDKDF (reference sequence). The CDR3 length is 14 residues. Trimming stripped 5 bases from V and 4 bases from J, with 9 bases between. The CDR3 DNA is TGTGCCACCAGCTTACAGACCGGGGCCAACGTCCTGACTTTC. Amino acids: CATSLQTGANVLTF. The whole variable domain, filled in from reference TRBV15 and TRBJ2-6, reads DAMVIQNPRYQVTQFGKPVTLSCSQTLNHNVMYWYQQKSSQAPKLLFHYYDKDFNNEADTPDNFQSRRPNTSFCFLDIRSPGLGDTAMYLCATSLQTGANVLTFGAGSRLTVL.

This clonotype was seen ten or more times. V is TRBV6-5 and J is TRBJ1-5, with TRBD1 matching 7 bases. The length of the CDR3 is 16 residues. V was clipped by 4 bases and J by 0 bases; unmatched bases: 6. Per the germline V gene, CDR1 is MNHEY and CDR2 is SVGAGI. CDR3 in DNA: TGTGCCAGCAGTTCCCAGGGGGAAGCTAGCAATCAGCCCCAGCATTTT. The encoded protein is CASSSQGEASNQPQHF.

This clonotype appeared many times. CDR3 loop: CASSTTRRGGDEQFF. In nucleotides, the CDR3 is TGTGCCAGCAGTACTACTAGGAGAGGTGGGGATGAGCAGTTCTTC. The chain has TRBV12-3 or TRBV12-4 and TRBJ2-1; weak D call: TRBD2 (5 bases). The CDR3 spans 15 residues. V shed 5 bases and J shed 8 bases, with 19 bases lying between them.

As for this clonotype: Its ends do not fully match the called genes, so a read error is possible. The CDR3 DNA is TGTGCCAGCAGCTTAACCAGGGCCAATCTAGCGGGAATCTCCTACGAGCAGCACTTC. Protein: CASSLTRANLAGISYEQHF. The V call is TRBV11-1, the J call TRBJ2-7; 9 bases match TRBD2. Germline V gives CDR1 SGHAT, CDR2 FQDESV (reference sequence). The CDR3 is made up of 19 amino acids.

This clonotype was recorded at least ten times. The germline gene is not matched at one end of the junction; a read error may be the cause. The V call is TRBV5-1, the J call TRBJ1-1, with 10 bases identical to TRBD1. CDR3 size: 13 residues. In germline, CDR1 is SGHRS, CDR2 YFSETQ. This chain's CDR3 is CASSDILGQGTSF. The CDR3 region has the DNA TGCGCCAGCAGCGACATTCTGGGACAGGGGACCTCCTTT.